The text below deals with one TCR beta chain. Its antigen is not identified. These data belong to a study of shared clonotypes between healthy human individuals. Study results and caveats: Some clonotypes were shared by all four sorted-subset donors, while others were not shared. The non-shared ones had lower generation probabilities than the shared ones.

The ends were cut back, 7 bases at V and 7 bases at J, with 16 bases in the middle. The CDR3 totals 13 residues. Germline values: CDR1 SNHLY, CDR2 FYNNEI. As processed by the authors: ImmunoSEQ output held junction-only sequences without quality scores, so filtering differed. The data were produced by immunoSEQ multiplex PCR, yet TCRdb's version contains in-frame clones alone and is incomplete. From that table come the V and J calls and clone size; the DNA was used to work out D and trimming. The sample consists of some 350,000 clones, around 67% of them appearing once. The sample comprised memory CD4+ T cells sorted from blood. Subset: CD45RA-negative fraction. This chain joins TRBV2 and TRBJ2-5; D ambiguous. This TCR derives from a young man in good health. The CDR3 region has the DNA TGTGCCAGCATTAAAATAGTAGAGGCGACCCAGTACTTC. Its translation: CASIKIVEATQYF.